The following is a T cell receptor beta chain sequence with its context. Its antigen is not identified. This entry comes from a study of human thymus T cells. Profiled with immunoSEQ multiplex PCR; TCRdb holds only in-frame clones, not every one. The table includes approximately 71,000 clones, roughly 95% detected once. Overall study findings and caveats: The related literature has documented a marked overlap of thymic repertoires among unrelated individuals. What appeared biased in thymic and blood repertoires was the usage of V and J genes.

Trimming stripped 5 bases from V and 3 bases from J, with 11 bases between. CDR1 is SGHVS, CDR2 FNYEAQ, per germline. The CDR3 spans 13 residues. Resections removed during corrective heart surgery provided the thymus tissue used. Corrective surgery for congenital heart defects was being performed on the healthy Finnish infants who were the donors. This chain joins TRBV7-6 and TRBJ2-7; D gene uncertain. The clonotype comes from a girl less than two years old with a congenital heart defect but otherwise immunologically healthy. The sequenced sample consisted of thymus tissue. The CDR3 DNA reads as TGTGCCAGCAGCCCTGGGTTTATCTACGAGCAGTACTTC. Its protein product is CASSPGFIYEQYF.